Listed below are T cell receptor beta chains from one sample, sequenced in a study of cytomegalovirus exposure and HLA in healthy donors. Clones were sequenced by immunoSEQ multiplex PCR, and TCRdb holds only the in-frame ones, with some missing. The table records about 180,000 clones, 84% of them present only once. Sequencing input: PBMCs. The receptors shown here come from a girl aged 10-17 years in good health and CMV-seropositive. Both conserved end residues are part of each CDR3. A D gene is named only where the DNA matches it firmly. Some rows mark clone size as missing; the rest say once, few, many or name a class of expanded clone.

D gene: .; clone size: .; V gene: TRBV2; J gene: TRBJ1-1; CDR3 DNA: TGTGCCAGCAGTGAAGAGCAGAACACTGAAGCTTTCTTT; CDR3 protein: CASSEEQNTEAFF
D gene: TRBD2; clone size: .; V gene: TRBV5-6; J gene: TRBJ2-5; CDR3 DNA: TGTGCCAGCATCAGACTAGCGGGGGAAGAGACCCAGTACTTC; CDR3 protein: CASIRLAGEETQYF
D gene: TRBD2; clone size: few; V gene: TRBV6-1; J gene: TRBJ2-7; CDR3 DNA: TGTGCCAGCAAGGGACTAGCGGCCACCTACGAGCAGTACTTC; CDR3 protein: CASKGLAATYEQYF
D gene: TRBD1; clone size: .; V gene: TRBV19; J gene: TRBJ1-1; CDR3 DNA: TGTGCCAGTAGTCCCTCCGACAGGGATGTCGCTGAAGCTTTCTTT; CDR3 protein: CASSPSDRDVAEAFF
D gene: .; clone size: .; V gene: TRBV5-1; J gene: TRBJ1-1; CDR3 DNA: TGCGCCAGCAGCTTGGGATCGTACAGTTCCGGGGATGAAGCTTTCTTT; CDR3 protein: CASSLGSYSSGDEAFF
D gene: TRBD2; clone size: .; V gene: TRBV6-5; J gene: TRBJ2-7; CDR3 DNA: TGTGCCAGCACCGGCGCGACTAGCGGGACCTACGAGCAGTACTTC; CDR3 protein: CASTGATSGTYEQYF
D gene: TRBD1; clone size: .; V gene: TRBV5-1; J gene: TRBJ1-2; CDR3 DNA: TGCGCCAGCAGCAAAGGACAGGGCACTTATGGCTACACCTTC; CDR3 protein: CASSKGQGTYGYTF
D gene: TRBD1; clone size: once; V gene: TRBV6-6; J gene: TRBJ1-2; CDR3 DNA: TGTGCCAGCAGTTACTCGAGGGACAGGGGGCAAGGCTACACCTTC; CDR3 protein: CASSYSRDRGQGYTF
D gene: TRBD1; clone size: .; V gene: TRBV9; J gene: TRBJ2-5; CDR3 DNA: TGTGCCAGCAGCGTCCGACAGGGGAGAGAGGGGGAGACCCAGTACTTC; CDR3 protein: CASSVRQGREGETQYF
D gene: .; clone size: .; V gene: TRBV11-2; J gene: TRBJ1-2; CDR3 DNA: TGTGCCAGCAGCTTAGATCTTTGGCAGGGTAGGACCTTC; CDR3 protein: CASSLDLWQGRTF
D gene: TRBD1; clone size: .; V gene: TRBV29-1; J gene: TRBJ1-1; CDR3 DNA: TGCAGCGTTAAAGACGACAGGGTTGAAGCTTTCTTT; CDR3 protein: CSVKDDRVEAFF
D gene: TRBD1; clone size: .; V gene: TRBV5-1; J gene: TRBJ1-1; CDR3 DNA: TGCGCCAGCAGCTTGAGGGGACAGACCACTGAAGCTTTCTTT; CDR3 protein: CASSLRGQTTEAFF
D gene: TRBD1; clone size: .; V gene: TRBV2; J gene: TRBJ1-1; CDR3 DNA: TGTGCCAGCAGGGGGACAGGGGAGACTGAAGCTTTCTTT; CDR3 protein: CASRGTGETEAFF
D gene: TRBD2; clone size: .; V gene: TRBV15; J gene: TRBJ2-2; CDR3 DNA: TGTGCCACCAGCAGAGCTAATAGCGGGGGGTTGAACACCGGGGAGCTGTTTTTT; CDR3 protein: CATSRANSGGLNTGELFF
D gene: .; clone size: .; V gene: TRBV15; J gene: TRBJ1-1; CDR3 DNA: TGTGCCACCAGCAGGGACAGACCCAACACTGAAGCTTTCTTT; CDR3 protein: CATSRDRPNTEAFF
D gene: .; clone size: .; V gene: TRBV12-5; J gene: TRBJ2-5; CDR3 DNA: TGTGCTAGTGGTCCGGTGGCGGGCCCTAGGGAGACCCAGTACTTC; CDR3 protein: CASGPVAGPRETQYF
D gene: .; clone size: .; V gene: TRBV7-9; J gene: TRBJ1-5; CDR3 DNA: .; CDR3 protein: CASSWGQGSSNQPQHF
D gene: TRBD1; clone size: .; V gene: TRBV6-5; J gene: TRBJ2-1; CDR3 DNA: TGTGCCAGCAAACCCGGGACAGTTAATGAGCAGTTCTTC; CDR3 protein: CASKPGTVNEQFF
D gene: .; clone size: .; V gene: TRBV5-1; J gene: TRBJ1-3; CDR3 DNA: TGCGCCAGCAGCGGCCTCGGGACACTTTCTGGAAACACCATATATTTT; CDR3 protein: CASSGLGTLSGNTIYF
D gene: .; clone size: .; V gene: TRBV4-2; J gene: TRBJ2-1; CDR3 DNA: TGTGCCAGCAGCCAAACCGGACAGTCCTACAATGAGCAGTTCTTC; CDR3 protein: CASSQTGQSYNEQFF
D gene: .; clone size: .; V gene: TRBV6-6; J gene: TRBJ1-1; CDR3 DNA: TGTGCCAGCAGCCTCAGGGATAACACTGAAGCTTTCTTT; CDR3 protein: CASSLRDNTEAFF
D gene: .; clone size: .; V gene: TRBV4-1; J gene: TRBJ1-6; CDR3 DNA: TGCGCCAGCAGCCAAGCTTTTGAGGGAGTTGATAATTCACCCCTCCACTTT; CDR3 protein: CASSQAFEGVDNSPLHF
D gene: .; clone size: .; V gene: TRBV28; J gene: TRBJ1-6; CDR3 DNA: TGTGCCAGCAGTAAGCAGGGTAATTCACCCCTCCACTTT; CDR3 protein: CASSKQGNSPLHF
D gene: TRBD1; clone size: .; V gene: TRBV11-2; J gene: TRBJ1-2; CDR3 DNA: TGTGCCAGCAGCTTACGGACAGGCTTACCCAACTATGGCTACACCTTC; CDR3 protein: CASSLRTGLPNYGYTF
D gene: .; clone size: .; V gene: TRBV7-9; J gene: TRBJ1-2; CDR3 DNA: TGTGCCAGCAGCACGGGAGCTGGGGTCGGTGGCTACACCTTC; CDR3 protein: CASSTGAGVGGYTF
D gene: TRBD1; clone size: .; V gene: TRBV19; J gene: TRBJ1-2; CDR3 DNA: TGTGCCAGTAAACAGGGGGACTATGGCTACACCTTC; CDR3 protein: CASKQGDYGYTF
D gene: TRBD1; clone size: few; V gene: TRBV5-6; J gene: TRBJ2-5; CDR3 DNA: TGTGCCAGCAGCTCCCCGGGACAGGGGGAAAGGACCCAGTACTTC; CDR3 protein: CASSSPGQGERTQYF
D gene: .; clone size: .; V gene: TRBV19; J gene: TRBJ1-1; CDR3 DNA: TGTGCCAGTAGTATAGGCGAGACACCTGAAGCTTTCTTT; CDR3 protein: CASSIGETPEAFF
D gene: TRBD1; clone size: .; V gene: TRBV11-1; J gene: TRBJ1-1; CDR3 DNA: TGTGCCAGCAGCGCCGCAGGGGGCAACACTGAAGCTTTCTTT; CDR3 protein: CASSAAGGNTEAFF
D gene: .; clone size: .; V gene: TRBV6-5; J gene: TRBJ1-5; CDR3 DNA: TGTGCCAGCAGTGTATGGACAGAGAACAATCAGCCCCAGCATTTT; CDR3 protein: CASSVWTENNQPQHF
D gene: .; clone size: .; V gene: TRBV4-2; J gene: TRBJ2-4; CDR3 DNA: TGTGCCAGCAGCCAAGAGAGGCTAGTCAAAAACATTCAGTACTTC; CDR3 protein: CASSQERLVKNIQYF
D gene: .; clone size: .; V gene: TRBV14; J gene: TRBJ2-3; CDR3 DNA: TGTGCCAGCAGCCAAGGAGGTTTCGCAGATACGCAGTATTTT; CDR3 protein: CASSQGGFADTQYF
D gene: .; clone size: few; V gene: TRBV5-5; J gene: TRBJ1-1; CDR3 DNA: TGTGCCAGCAGCCCCGAACAGGGAGTTAACACTGAAGCTTTCTTT; CDR3 protein: CASSPEQGVNTEAFF